The 19 T cell receptor beta chains below come from one sample, sequenced in a study of T-cell memory formation after mild COVID-19. One entry per CDR3 protein results from TCRdb running MiXCR on the 5' RACE reads. Of roughly 550,000 distinct CDR3 sequences listed, about a fifth are singletons. The sequencing input was PBMCs or a T cell subset sorted from them (not recorded which). These receptors were obtained from an adult woman who had mild COVID-19 (a few samples of this study predate the infection). Cell type and time point are not known.

The gene calls are TRBV18 and TRBJ2-3, with D unclear. V was trimmed by 3 bases and J by 2 bases, leaving 18 bases between them. CDR3 length: 17 residues. CDR1 and CDR2 (germline): KGHSH, LQKENI. Here the CDR3 reads CASSPGLPAYFTDTQYF. CDR3 coding DNA: TGTGCCAGCTCACCCGGGCTCCCGGCCTACTTCACAGATACGCAGTATTTT.

There are a few counts of this clonotype. The rearrangement uses TRBV5-1 and TRBJ1-2, with TRBD1 matching 7 bases. CDR3 length: 15 amino acids. CDR1 and CDR2 (germline): SGHRS, YFSETQ. Trimming cost V 3 bases and J 5 bases; bases outside gene matches: 10. CDR3 DNA: TGCGCCAGCAGCTCAACCGGACAGGATGGGTATGGCTACACCTTC. Translated, it gives CASSSTGQDGYGYTF.

The chain carries TRBV4-1 and TRBJ2-7; tentatively, D is TRBD1 (6 bases). The CDR3 spans 14 residues. Trimming pared 1 base from V and 5 bases from J, leaving 12 bases between. Germline assignment: CDR1 MGHRA and CDR2 YSYEKL. The CDR3 spells CASSQGPGADEQYF. CDR3 in DNA: TGCGCCAGCAGCCAAGGACCAGGGGCCGACGAGCAGTACTTC.

This clonotype has a handful of counts. The chain has TRBV24-1 and TRBJ2-7; D may match TRBD1 or TRBD2 (6 bases each). The V gene lost 4 bases and the J gene lost 5 bases, with 17 bases spanning the gap. The CDR3 is made up of 15 amino acids. Germline V gives CDR1 KGHDR, CDR2 SFDVKD. As DNA, the CDR3 is TGTGCCACCAGTGAGACCGGGCAGGGGAGGAACGAGCAGTACTTC. Its translation: CATSETGQGRNEQYF.

This clonotype was seen repeatedly, ten times or more. V usage is TRBV3-1 and J usage is TRBJ2-1; possibly TRBD2 for D (6 bases). In germline, CDR1 is LGHDT, CDR2 YNNKEL (reference sequence). The CDR3 has 17 amino acids. V dropped 0 bases and J dropped 2 bases, with 14 bases sitting between them. DNA of the CDR3: TGTGCCAGCAGCCAAGAGGTGACTAGAGGACCCTACAATGAGCAGTTCTTC. As protein: CASSQEVTRGPYNEQFF.

This clonotype was detected only once. CDR3 sequence reads: CASSSAEWEGYTF. The CDR3 nucleotides are TGTGCCAGCTCAAGCGCGGAATGGGAGGGCTACACCTTC. The chain recombines TRBV18 with TRBJ1-2; no firm D call. The CDR3 is 13 amino acids. Germline V gene sequence: CDR1 KGHSH, CDR2 LQKENI. Deletions cut 5 bases from V and 8 bases from J, with 15 bases between.

The chain has TRBV27 and TRBJ2-7, with TRBD2 matching over 7 bases. The CDR3 is 16 amino acids. Germline V lookup: CDR1 MNHEY, CDR2 SMNVEV (reference sequence). V shed 0 bases, J shed 2 bases, and the junction held 7 bases outside the gene matches. CDR3 sequence reads: CASSLSRGGPPYEQYF. Written as DNA, the CDR3 is TGTGCCAGCAGTTTATCGAGGGGAGGGCCTCCCTACGAGCAGTACTTC.

The chain uses TRBV7-2 and TRBJ1-2, with TRBD1 as a possible D gene (5 bases). In germline, CDR1 is SGHTA, CDR2 FQGNSA. This CDR3 region has 17 residues. V lost 1 base and J 5 bases, leaving 20 bases between the germline ends. The DNA of the CDR3 is TGTGCCAGCAGCTTAGGGCAGGGCGCTTCGGATTTTTATGGCTACACCTTC. This codes for CASSLGQGASDFYGYTF.

The rearrangement links TRBV21-1 to TRBJ2-5; TRBD1, as called in the table, went unchecked against the DNA. TRBV21-1 is shown as a pseudogene. The CDR3 sequence is 15 residues long. The CDR3 DNA sequence: TGTGCCAGCACCCAAGGCGCAAGGGGCCAAGAGACCCAGTACTTC. Translation: CASTQGARGQETQYF.

This CDR3 is CATSDYPGLGRGSEQFF. In DNA, the CDR3 is TGTGCCACCAGTGATTACCCCGGACTGGGCCGAGGCAGCGAGCAGTTCTTC. The rearrangement uses TRBV24-1 and TRBJ2-1; TRBD2 might be the D (5 bases). The germline V gene has CDR1 KGHDR and CDR2 SFDVKD. The CDR3 extends over 17 amino acids. V was clipped by 2 bases and J by 10 bases, with 23 bases between them.

The chain has TRBV9 and TRBJ1-1; the D is unclear. The CDR3 has 14 amino acids. CDR1 is SGDLS and CDR2 is YYNGEE in the germline V gene. Trimming left V 4 bases short and J 1 base short, with 11 bases between. The CDR3 DNA follows: TGTGCCAGCAGCCCCGACGGTCAGAACACTGAAGCTTTCTTT. This translates into CASSPDGQNTEAFF.

DNA for the CDR3: TGCAGCGTTGCTGAGCTCTCCTACGAGCAGTACTTC. It is translated as CSVAELSYEQYF. The chain is built from TRBV29-1 and TRBJ2-7; D not certain. V was pared by 4 bases and J by 0 bases, with 7 bases between. The CDR3 is made up of 12 amino acids. In germline, CDR1 is SQVTM, CDR2 ANQGSEA.

Ten or more counts support this clonotype. J is TRBJ2-1 and V is TRBV2, with D perhaps matching TRBD1 (7 bases). Trimming cost V 4 bases and J 6 bases, with 10 bases left between them. CDR1 is SNHLY and CDR2 is FYNNEI in the germline V gene. This CDR3 comprises 13 residues. This CDR3 is CASSAGDSNEQFF. CDR3 nucleotide sequence: TGTGCCAGCAGTGCGGGGGACAGCAATGAGCAGTTCTTC.

This clonotype was observed once. This chain joins TRBV2 and TRBJ2-2; 7 bases line up with TRBD2. V lost 10 bases, J lost 10 bases, and 12 bases stayed unmatched. Per germline, CDR1 SNHLY and CDR2 FYNNEI. This CDR3 is 13 amino acids long. The CDR3 DNA reads TGTGCCACTAACTCCCTGGGGGGGGAGGAGCTGTTTTTT. Residues: CATNSLGGEELFF.

The table lists this clonotype with a few counts. The rearrangement uses TRBV7-9 and TRBJ2-7, with TRBD1 identical over 8 bases. V shed 6 bases and J 0 bases; nucleotides not matched to a gene: 7. Germline-derived CDR1 and CDR2 are SEHNR and FQNEAQ (reference sequence). CDR3 size: 15 residues. CDR3 in amino acids: CASRLQGESSYEQYF. DNA for the CDR3: TGTGCCAGCAGGCTACAGGGGGAGAGCTCCTACGAGCAGTACTTC.

In its sample, this clonotype was seen a few times. The gene calls are TRBV5-1 and TRBJ2-7; D may be TRBD1 or TRBD2 (5 bases each). Trimming took 0 bases from V and 6 from J, leaving 7 bases between them. CDR1 and CDR2 from the germline V gene are SGHRS and YFSETQ. This CDR3 is 12 amino acids long. CDR3 in DNA: TGCGCCAGCAGCTTGGGAGGGGCCGAGCAGTACTTC. This gives the protein CASSLGGAEQYF.

In this sample, this clonotype turned up a few times. The V call is TRBV20-1, the J call TRBJ1-2; TRBD1 is a possible D gene (5 bases). Trimming stripped 1 base from V and 5 bases from J, with 14 bases between. The length of the CDR3 is 14 residues. The germline gives CDR1 DFQATT, CDR2 SNEGSKA (reference sequence). The CDR3 loop reads CSARGRAGWYGYTF. The CDR3 nucleotides read TGCAGTGCTAGAGGACGGGCAGGGTGGTATGGCTACACCTTC.

This chain joins TRBV25-1 and TRBJ2-5, with D hard to call. Trimming took off 3 bases at V and 9 bases at J, with 17 bases between the two ends. The germline V gene has CDR1 MGHDK and CDR2 SYGVNS. This CDR3 comprises 14 residues. The CDR3 protein is CASSDDTPKGSQYF. In nucleotides, the CDR3 is TGTGCCAGCAGTGATGATACACCGAAGGGATCCCAGTACTTC.

J is TRBJ2-3 and V is TRBV5-1; TRBD2 agrees at 8 bases. Germline assignment: CDR1 SGHRS and CDR2 YFSETQ. The CDR3 sequence is 15 residues long. V lost 0 bases, J lost 5 bases, and 5 bases stayed unmatched. Written as DNA, the CDR3 is TGCGCCAGCAGCTTGGGGGCGGGAGGCAAAGATACGCAGTATTTT. This gives the protein CASSLGAGGKDTQYF. Full variable domain (outside the CDR3, taken from reference TRBV5-1 and TRBJ2-3): KAGVTQTPRYLIKTRGQQVTLSCSPISGHRSVSWYQQTPGQGLQFLFEYFSETQRNKGNFPGRFSGRQFSNSRSEMNVSTLELGDSALYLCASSLGAGGKDTQYFGPGTRLTVL.